This T cell receptor beta chain comes out of a study of shared clonotypes between healthy human individuals. Findings and caveats of the study: Few donors restricted represented genetic and exposure-history diversity. Among non-shared clonotypes, generation probabilities were lower than among those shared by all four donors. Among several donors, approximately 5.4% of naive CD4 clonotypes were found in common.

Germline loops: CDR1 KGHSH, CDR2 LQKENI. Trimming cost V 3 bases and J 5 bases; bases outside gene matches: 5. The CDR3 has 15 amino acids. Genomic DNA per cell subset filled all wells of several immunoSEQ plates. This table comes from immunoSEQ multiplex PCR, and its TCRdb copy is limited to in-frame clones, with some not included. The sample has around 2.1 million clones, approximately 94% seen once; the top ten hold 1.7%. As defined, naive CD8 cells were CD45RO-negative and positively selected for CCR7, with terminally differentiated effector memory CD45RA+ cells excluded. As concerns this clone: What it binds is not known.

Sequencing was performed on naive CD8+ T cells from PBMCs. The rearrangement joins TRBV18 to TRBJ2-7, with TRBD1 matching 12 bases. The TCR comes from a man younger than 35 in good health. Some clones in this sample may be carry-over from other donors' samples. CDR3 protein: CASSPTGTGGHEQYF. Here the CDR3 DNA reads TGTGCCAGCTCACCGACAGGGACAGGGGGCCACGAGCAGTACTTC. Full variable domain (outside the CDR3, taken from reference TRBV18 and TRBJ2-7): NAGVMQNPRHLVRRRGQEARLRCSPMKGHSHVYWYRQLPEEGLKFMVYLQKENIIDESGMPKERFSAEFPKEGPSILRIQQVVRGDSAAYFCASSPTGTGGHEQYFGPGTRLTVT.